These 10 T cell receptor beta chains came from one sample sequenced in a study of read filtering for tumor transcriptome and immune sequencing. This library used around 400 ng RNA and molecular barcoded adaptors spanning alpha/delta and beta/gamma chains. TCRdb re-called the reads with MiXCR, one entry per CDR3 protein. Of approximately 14,000 distinct CDR3 sequences in the sample, just over 20% were seen once. Sequences were obtained from a population of CD138-negative cells sorted from bone marrow. Every receptor here comes from a donor over 35 with multiple myeloma.

In this sample, this clonotype turned up a few times. The J gene is TRBJ1-5, the V gene TRBV28, with D tentatively TRBD1 (5 bases). Between the trimmed V and J ends, which lost 9 bases and 3 bases, there was a span of 12 bases. The CDR3 is made up of 13 amino acids. The germline V gene has CDR1 MDHEN and CDR2 SYDVKM. CDR3 amino acids: CASALGTNQPQHF. CDR3 bases: TGTGCCAGTGCCTTGGGGACCAATCAGCCCCAGCATTTT. The full variable domain, its missing parts supplied by reference TRBV28 and TRBJ1-5, is DVKVTQSSRYLVKRTGEKVFLECVQDMDHENMFWYRQDPGLGLRLIYFSYDVKMKEKGDIPEGYSVSREKKERFSLILESASTNQTSMYLCASALGTNQPQHFGDGTRLSIL.

This clonotype was recorded at least ten times. The chain couples TRBV20-1 to TRBJ1-1; no clear D gene. The germline V gene has CDR1 DFQATT and CDR2 SNEGSKA (reference sequence). Trimming took off 6 bases at V and 3 bases at J, with 17 bases between the two ends. CDR3 length: 14 amino acids. The CDR3 protein is CSAPTPGSDTEAFF. Here the CDR3 DNA reads TGCAGTGCCCCTACCCCGGGGTCGGACACTGAAGCTTTCTTT.

In the case of this clonotype: Mismatch with germline at one junction end may stem from a read error. This rearrangement joins TRBV18 to TRBJ2-5, with 12 bases lining up with TRBD2. The length of the CDR3 is 18 residues. Germline values: CDR1 KGHSH, CDR2 LQKENI. CDR3 amino acids: CAGSPRSRPSGRGETQYF. Here the CDR3 DNA reads TGTGCCGGCTCACCAAGGTCGCGGCCTAGCGGGAGGGGAGAGACCCAGTACTTC.

This clonotype turned up a few times. For the CDR3, the DNA is TGTGCCAGCAGTCCGACAGACTTTTATGGCTACACCTTC. This encodes CASSPTDFYGYTF. The rearrangement joins TRBV27 to TRBJ1-2; D possibly corresponds to TRBD1 (5 bases). With 5 bases removed from V and 5 bases from J, the gap between germline ends came to 12 bases. Germline CDR1 and CDR2: MNHEY and SMNVEV (reference sequence). This CDR3 has 13 residues.

This clonotype was observed at least ten times. The chain recombines TRBV29-1 with TRBJ2-1; 11 bases line up with TRBD2. Germline V gene lookup returns CDR1 SQVTM and CDR2 ANQGSEA. The CDR3 length is 14 residues. The V segment lost 4 bases and the J segment 6 bases; nucleotides outside the gene matches: 5. In DNA, the CDR3 is TGCAGCGTTGTTACTAGCGGGAGAGGCAATGAGCAGTTCTTC. This sequence encodes CSVVTSGRGNEQFF.

This clonotype was seen repeatedly, ten times or more. The rearrangement joins TRBV12-3 or TRBV12-4 to TRBJ2-6; 7 nucleotides agree with TRBD1. The CDR3 spans 18 residues. Losses at the gene ends were 7 bases for V and 3 bases for J; bases not matched to a gene: 15. The CDR3 nucleotides read TGTGCCAGCACCACCGAGAGGGGGCGAAAGGTTGGGGCCAACGTCCTGACTTTC. Its translation: CASTTERGRKVGANVLTF.

About this clonotype: Since a much larger clone is just one base distant, this may be a read error. The chain employs TRBV11-2 and TRBJ2-1; D gene ambiguous. The CDR3 consists of 12 residues. The germline CDR1 and CDR2 sequences are SGHAT and FQNNGV. CDR3 residues: CAGSLSFSEQFF. The DNA for the CDR3 is TGTGCCGGCAGCTTATCTTTCAGTGAGCAGTTCTTC.

About this clonotype: A read error may explain this, as a much larger clone is one base away. V usage is TRBV7-9 and J usage is TRBJ2-1; the D is unclear. CDR1 SEHNR and CDR2 FQNEAQ come from the germline V gene (reference sequence). The ends were cut back, 0 bases at V and 7 bases at J, with 4 bases in the middle. This CDR3 has 12 residues. The CDR3: CASSLAVNEQFF. The DNA for the CDR3 is TGTGCCAGCAGCTTAGCGGTAAATGAGCAGTTCTTC.

This clonotype occurred a few times. J is TRBJ2-7 and V is TRBV13; 8 nucleotides match TRBD1. Germline V lookup: CDR1 PRHDT, CDR2 FYEKMQ (reference sequence). V gave up 5 bases and J gave up 3 bases; unmatched junction bases: 6. The CDR3 runs to 14 residues. The CDR3 sequence: CASSTQGQDYEQYF. DNA for the CDR3: TGTGCCAGCAGCACCCAGGGACAGGACTACGAGCAGTACTTC.

There are many counts of this clonotype. V gene TRBV29-1 combines with J gene TRBJ2-1, with D tentatively TRBD1 (7 bases). The V and J ends lost 6 bases and 6 bases respectively, with 18 bases between them. In germline, CDR1 is SQVTM, CDR2 ANQGSEA. The CDR3 totals 14 residues. The CDR3 protein is CSVGGQPPFNEQFF. DNA of the CDR3: TGCAGCGTCGGGGGACAGCCCCCCTTCAATGAGCAGTTCTTC.